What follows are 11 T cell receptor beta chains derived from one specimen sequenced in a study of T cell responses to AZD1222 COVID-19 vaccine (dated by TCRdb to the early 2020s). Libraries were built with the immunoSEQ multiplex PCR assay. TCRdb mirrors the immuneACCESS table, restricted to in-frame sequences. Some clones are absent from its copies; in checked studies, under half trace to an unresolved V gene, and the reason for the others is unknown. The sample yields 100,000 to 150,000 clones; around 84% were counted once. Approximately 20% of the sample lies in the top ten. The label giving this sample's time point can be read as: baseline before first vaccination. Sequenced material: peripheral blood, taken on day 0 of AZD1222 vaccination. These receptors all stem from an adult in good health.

The CDR3 DNA reads as TGTGCCAGCAGCCCCGGGACAGGGGTTTCTAATGAAAAACTGTTTTTT. Encoded protein: CASSPGTGVSNEKLFF. The V gene is TRBV6-2 or TRBV6-3, the J gene TRBJ1-4; TRBD1 matches 10 bases. Germline-derived CDR1 and CDR2 are MNHEY and SVGEGT. The CDR3 spans 16 residues. The trim removed 6 bases at V and 3 bases at J, leaving 7 bases unmatched.

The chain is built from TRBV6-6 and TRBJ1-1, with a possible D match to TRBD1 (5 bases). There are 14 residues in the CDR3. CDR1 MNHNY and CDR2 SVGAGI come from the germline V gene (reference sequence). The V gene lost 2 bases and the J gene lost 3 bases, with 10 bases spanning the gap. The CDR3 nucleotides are TGTGCCAGCAGTTACAGACAGAGGGACACTGAAGCTTTCTTT. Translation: CASSYRQRDTEAFF.

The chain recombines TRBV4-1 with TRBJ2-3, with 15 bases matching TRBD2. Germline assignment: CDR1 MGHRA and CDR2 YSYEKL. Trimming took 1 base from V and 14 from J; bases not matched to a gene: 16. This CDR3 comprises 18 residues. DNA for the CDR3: TGCGCCAGCAGCCAAGGGGGACTAGCGGGGGGCCGATACCAACGCGGGTATTTT. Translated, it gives CASSQGGLAGGRYQRGYF.

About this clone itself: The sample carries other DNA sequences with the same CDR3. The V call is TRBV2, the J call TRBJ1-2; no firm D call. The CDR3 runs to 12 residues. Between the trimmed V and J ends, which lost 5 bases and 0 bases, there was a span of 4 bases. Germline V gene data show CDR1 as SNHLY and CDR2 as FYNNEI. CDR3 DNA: TGTGCCAGCAGTAGAGCTAACTATGGCTACACCTTC. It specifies CASSRANYGYTF.

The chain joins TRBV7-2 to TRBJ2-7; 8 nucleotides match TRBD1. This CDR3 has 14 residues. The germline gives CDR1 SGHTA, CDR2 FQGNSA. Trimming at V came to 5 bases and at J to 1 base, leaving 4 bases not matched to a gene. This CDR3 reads CASSRDRSSYEQYF. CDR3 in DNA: TGTGCCAGCAGCCGGGACAGGTCGTCCTACGAGCAGTACTTC.

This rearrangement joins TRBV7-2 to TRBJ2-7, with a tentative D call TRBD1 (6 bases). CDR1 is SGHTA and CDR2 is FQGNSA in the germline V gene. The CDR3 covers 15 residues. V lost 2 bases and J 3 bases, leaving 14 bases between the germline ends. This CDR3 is CASSLKTGIYYEQYF. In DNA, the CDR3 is TGTGCCAGCAGCTTAAAAACAGGGATTTACTACGAGCAGTACTTC.

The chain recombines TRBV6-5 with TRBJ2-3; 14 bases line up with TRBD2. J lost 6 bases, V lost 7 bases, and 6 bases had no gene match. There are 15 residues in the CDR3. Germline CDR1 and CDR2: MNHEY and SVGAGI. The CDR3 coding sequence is TGTGCCAGCACCATGACTAGCGGGGGGGCTGATACGCAGTATTTT. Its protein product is CASTMTSGGADTQYF.

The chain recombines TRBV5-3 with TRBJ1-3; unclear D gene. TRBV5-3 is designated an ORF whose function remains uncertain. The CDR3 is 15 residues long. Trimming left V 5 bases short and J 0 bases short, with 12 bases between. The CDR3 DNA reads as TGTGCCAGAAGACGCGGGCCTAACTCTGGAAACACCATATATTTT. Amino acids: CARRRGPNSGNTIYF.

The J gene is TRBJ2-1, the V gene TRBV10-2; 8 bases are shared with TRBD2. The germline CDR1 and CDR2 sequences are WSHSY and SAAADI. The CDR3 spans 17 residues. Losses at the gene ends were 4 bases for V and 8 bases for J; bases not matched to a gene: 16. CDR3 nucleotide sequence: TGCGCCAGCAGTGGCCCCCGGGAGGCGGGGGGCCGGGATGAGCAGTTCTTC. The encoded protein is CASSGPREAGGRDEQFF.

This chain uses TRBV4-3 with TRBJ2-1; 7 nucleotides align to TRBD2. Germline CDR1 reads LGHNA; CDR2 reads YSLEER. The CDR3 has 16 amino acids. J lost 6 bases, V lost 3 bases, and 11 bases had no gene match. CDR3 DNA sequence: TGCGCCAGCAGCCAGGCTAGGGGCGGGGGAGTCAATGAGCAGTTCTTC. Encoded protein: CASSQARGGGVNEQFF.

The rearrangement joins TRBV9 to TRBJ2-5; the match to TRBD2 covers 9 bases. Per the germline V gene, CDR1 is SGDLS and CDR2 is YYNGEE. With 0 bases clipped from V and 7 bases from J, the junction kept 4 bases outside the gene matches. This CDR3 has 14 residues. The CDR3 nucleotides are TGTGCCAGCAGCGTAGTGGTTAGCGGGGGGACCCAGTACTTC. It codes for CASSVVVSGGTQYF.